Listed below are T cell receptor beta chains from one sample, sequenced in a study of blood T cell repertoires in COVID-19. Method: immunoSEQ multiplex PCR; TCRdb's copy keeps in-frame clones and lacks some. The sample records just over 350,000 clones, 75% to 90% being singletons. Source material: peripheral blood. The receptors here all came from a woman between 55 and 75 years old with COVID-19, enrolled during active disease. Each CDR3 is given with its conserved first and last residue. The D gene is left open where the match is weak. Only some rows state a clone size, as once, few, many or a class for expanded clones.

abundance	v_gene	d_gene	j_gene	CDR3nt	CDR3aa
-	TRBV7-2	-	TRBJ1-3	TGTGCCAGCAGCTGGGACATTGGACGGGGCACCATATATTTT	CASSWDIGRGTIYF
few	TRBV6-1	-	TRBJ1-1	TGTGCCAGCAGTGAAGCTCTTCTTACAGTTACGGTTACTGAAGCTTTCTTT	CASSEALLTVTVTEAFF
-	TRBV29-1	TRBD1	TRBJ2-3	TGCAGCGGGCAGGGGGCAGGAGATACGCAGTATTTT	CSGQGAGDTQYF
-	TRBV2	-	TRBJ2-4	TGTGCCAGCACCCTGAGGGCCCCTCGCAAAAACATTCAGTACTTC	CASTLRAPRKNIQYF
-	TRBV5-6	TRBD2	TRBJ2-3	TGTGCCAGCAGCCTCCTCGGCGGGGGGGCAATAGATACGCAGTATTTT	CASSLLGGGAIDTQYF
few	TRBV19	TRBD2	TRBJ2-7	TGTGCCAGTAGTACCCTTCAGCGGGGGCCGTCCTCCTACGAGCAGTACTTC	CASSTLQRGPSSYEQYF
once	TRBV11-3	TRBD2	TRBJ2-3	TGTGCCAGCAGCCGAGGGCGGGGGGGCCGAAATACGCAGTATTTT	CASSRGRGGRNTQYF
-	TRBV2	-	TRBJ1-5	TGTGCCAGCAGTGAATTAGGCAATCAGCCCCAGCATTTT	CASSELGNQPQHF
-	TRBV7-2	TRBD1	TRBJ1-1	TGTGCCAGCAGCAGATGGACAGGGAACACTGAAGCTTTCTTT	CASSRWTGNTEAFF
-	TRBV15	-	TRBJ1-1	TGTGCCACCAGCCTAAGAATGAACACTGAAGCTTTCTTT	CATSLRMNTEAFF
few	TRBV7-9	TRBD2	TRBJ2-1	TGTGCCAGCTATGATAGCGGGGGGGCCGACAATGAGCAGTTCTTC	CASYDSGGADNEQFF
-	TRBV30	TRBD1	TRBJ1-2	TGTGCCTGGAGTGTACGGACAGGGTTGGGCGGCTACACCTTC	CAWSVRTGLGGYTF
once	TRBV5-1	TRBD1	TRBJ2-3	TGCGCCAGCAGCTTCGGACAGGGAAATACGCAGTATTTT	CASSFGQGNTQYF
-	TRBV30	-	TRBJ1-5	TGTGCCTGGAGTGTTCCTGGACAGTTCAATCAGCCCCAGCATTTT	CAWSVPGQFNQPQHF
-	TRBV5-6	TRBD2	TRBJ2-3	TGTGCCAGCAGCTTGTCCAGCGGGGGCGTCACAGATACGCAGTATTTT	CASSLSSGGVTDTQYF
-	TRBV4-2	-	TRBJ1-2	TGTGCCAGCAGCCAAGATCCCCTTTCGGGATATGGCTACACCTTC	CASSQDPLSGYGYTF
-	TRBV7-2	TRBD1	TRBJ2-6	TGTGCCAGCAGCTTGGCAGGGGGCGCGTCTGGGGCCAACGTCCTGACTTTC	CASSLAGGASGANVLTF
once	TRBV18	TRBD1	TRBJ2-7	TGTGCCAGCTCACCTCCCCAGAGGGACAGGGCCCTATTCGAGCAGTACTTC	CASSPPQRDRALFEQYF
-	TRBV11-1	-	TRBJ2-2	TGTGCCAGCAGCGAGAGAGGAAGGGGGGGGAGCGGGGAGCTGTTTTTT	CASSERGRGGSGELFF
-	TRBV30	TRBD1	TRBJ1-1	TGTGCCTGGAGTGGGGTGGGCAGGGGGGACACTGAAGCTTTCTTT	CAWSGVGRGDTEAFF
-	TRBV7-2	-	TRBJ2-3	TGTGCCAGCAGCTTAGTTCAGTCTCCTAGCACAGATACGCAGTATTTT	CASSLVQSPSTDTQYF
-	TRBV18	-	TRBJ2-3	TGTGCCAGCTCTCATCAAGCGGACCCAAGAAGCACAGATACGCAGTATTTT	CASSHQADPRSTDTQYF
-	TRBV4-1	-	TRBJ2-4	TGCGCCAGCAGCCACCACGAGGAACACCGGAGTACAATGTTAGCCAAAAACATTCAGTACTTC	CASSHHEEHRSTMLAKNIQYF
-	TRBV9	-	TRBJ2-2	TGTGCCAGCTCAGCATGGGGGCAGGGGTTAGGCGGGGAGCTGTTTTTT	CASSAWGQGLGGELFF
-	TRBV9	-	TRBJ2-1	TGTGCCAGCAGCCTCCGGCCCCTACAGAGCTCCTACAATGAGCAGTTCTTC	CASSLRPLQSSYNEQFF
many	TRBV11-3	TRBD2	TRBJ2-1	TGTGCCAGCAGCTTATATGGCGGGGGGGCGAATGAGCAGTTCTTC	CASSLYGGGANEQFF
-	TRBV7-9	-	TRBJ2-2	TGTGCCTCGTTCGGCGGGGTTAACACCGGGGAGCTGTTTTTT	CASFGGVNTGELFF
-	TRBV6-2/TRBV6-3	-	TRBJ1-6	TGTGCCAGCAGTTACTCGGTACAGTTTTCACCCCTCCACTTT	CASSYSVQFSPLHF
-	TRBV5-4	-	TRBJ1-1	TGTGCCAGCAGCTTGGTAGACACAGGCGCGGCTTTCTTT	CASSLVDTGAAFF
-	TRBV5-8	-	TRBJ1-1	TGTGCCAGCAGCAATGACAGGCCTGAAGCTTTCTTT	CASSNDRPEAFF
-	TRBV20-1	TRBD1	TRBJ1-2	TGCAGTGCTAGTACCGACAGGGGGACGAGCTACACCTTC	CSASTDRGTSYTF
-	TRBV10-3	-	TRBJ2-7	TGTGCCAGTCGGACGGAGGAGGAGCAGTACTTC	CASRTEEEQYF
-	TRBV25-1	-	TRBJ2-5	TGTGCCAGCAGTGAATCGAGACAGTACCAAGAGACCCAGTACTTC	CASSESRQYQETQYF
-	TRBV13	-	TRBJ2-3	TGTGCCAGCAGCCTGATAGGGACTAGCACAGATACGCAGTATTTT	CASSLIGTSTDTQYF
-	TRBV7-9	TRBD1	TRBJ2-5	TGTGCCAGCAGCTTAACAGGGGGCGCGGGTCAGACCCAGTACTTC	CASSLTGGAGQTQYF
-	TRBV3-1/TRBV3-2	-	TRBJ2-7	TGTGCCAGCAGCCAGCAGGGGAAGTCCTACGAGCAGTACTTC	CASSQQGKSYEQYF
-	TRBV6-5	TRBD1	TRBJ1-1	TGTGCCAGCACTTACAGGGGGCCCACTGAAGCTTTCTTT	CASTYRGPTEAFF
many	TRBV4-3	TRBD1	TRBJ1-2	TGCGCCAGCAGCCAAGAACGGGGACAGGGCAACGGCTACACCTTC	CASSQERGQGNGYTF
-	TRBV2	-	TRBJ2-1	TGTGCCAGCAGTCCCCTCAATGAGCAGTTCTTC	CASSPLNEQFF
-	TRBV5-3	TRBD2	TRBJ2-5	TGTGCCAGAAGCTTGGAGTCGGGGATCCTAGCGGGGGCCACGCGGGGCCAAGAGACCCAGTACTTC	CARSLESGILAGATRGQETQYF
once	TRBV5-1	TRBD2	TRBJ2-3	TGCGCCAGCAGTCGTAGCGGGGGGTCCCCAGATACGCAGTATTTT	CASSRSGGSPDTQYF
-	TRBV7-2	-	TRBJ1-1	TGTGCCAGCAGCTTCTCAGGGTCTTTGAACACTGAAGCTTTCTTT	CASSFSGSLNTEAFF
-	TRBV9	TRBD2	TRBJ2-5	TGTGCCAGCAGCGTTGGCGGGGGGACCTCAGAGACCCAGTACTTC	CASSVGGGTSETQYF
-	TRBV6-5	-	TRBJ1-2	TGTGCCAGCAGGGAGGGCAGGGCTAACTATGGCTACACCTTC	CASREGRANYGYTF
-	TRBV10-3	-	TRBJ1-2	TGTGCCATCAGTGAGTCGAAGTTGGCAGGGCTCGACTATGGCTACACCTTC	CAISESKLAGLDYGYTF
-	TRBV6-6	TRBD1	TRBJ1-1	TGTGCCAGCAGTGTCACAGGGGTGAACACTGAAGCTTTCTTT	CASSVTGVNTEAFF
-	TRBV11-2	-	TRBJ2-5	TGTGCCAGCAGCTTAGTGGGCGTGGAAGAGACCCAGTACTTC	CASSLVGVEETQYF
-	TRBV5-4	TRBD1	TRBJ2-5	TGTGCCAGCAGCCTACGACAGGGTGAGACCCAGTACTTC	CASSLRQGETQYF
-	TRBV19	-	TRBJ2-3	TGTGCCAGTAGTATGTCGGCCCAAAGGGGAGATACGCAGTATTTT	CASSMSAQRGDTQYF
-	TRBV7-3	-	TRBJ2-1	TGTGCCAGCAGCCCCTATGCGCGAGGCTCCTACAATGAGCAGTTCTTC	CASSPYARGSYNEQFF
-	TRBV6-4	TRBD1	TRBJ1-1	TGTGCCAGCAGTGCTACACAGGGGGCGTTTACTGAAGCTTTCTTT	CASSATQGAFTEAFF
-	TRBV18	TRBD1	TRBJ1-2	TGTGCCAGCTCATCCGGGACAGGGTATAACTATGGCTACACCTTC	CASSSGTGYNYGYTF
few	TRBV3-1/TRBV3-2	-	TRBJ2-7	TGTGCCAGCAGCCCGGGTTTCGAGCAGTACTTC	CASSPGFEQYF
-	TRBV10-3	TRBD1	TRBJ1-3	TGTGCCATCAGTGAACCGGGACAGGGGGCGAACACCATATATTTT	CAISEPGQGANTIYF
-	TRBV27	-	TRBJ1-1	TGTGCCAGCATGACTCGTATGGACACTGAAGCTTTCTTT	CASMTRMDTEAFF
-	TRBV2	TRBD1	TRBJ1-5	TGTGCCAGCAGACCCTCCACCGGGACAGGGGGCAATCAGCCCCAGCATTTT	CASRPSTGTGGNQPQHF
once	TRBV7-9	-	TRBJ2-6	TGTGCCAGTGCGCAGGCTGGGGCCAACGTCCTGACTTTC	CASAQAGANVLTF
-	TRBV11-2	-	TRBJ2-1	TGTGCCAGCAGCTTGAGGGGACAACATTACAATGAGCAGTTCTTC	CASSLRGQHYNEQFF
-	TRBV11-1	TRBD1	TRBJ2-5	TGTGCCAGCAGCTTTACAGGGGGGAGCAACCGGGAGACCCAGTACTTC	CASSFTGGSNRETQYF